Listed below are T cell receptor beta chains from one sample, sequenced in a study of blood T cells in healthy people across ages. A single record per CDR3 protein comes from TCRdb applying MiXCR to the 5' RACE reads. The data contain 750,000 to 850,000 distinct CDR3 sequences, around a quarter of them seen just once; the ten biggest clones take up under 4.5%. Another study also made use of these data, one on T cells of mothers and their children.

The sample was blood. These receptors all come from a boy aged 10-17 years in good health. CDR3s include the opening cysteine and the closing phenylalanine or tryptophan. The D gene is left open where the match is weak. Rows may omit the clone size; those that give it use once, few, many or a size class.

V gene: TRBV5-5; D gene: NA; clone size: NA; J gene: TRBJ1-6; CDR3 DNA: TGTGCCAGCAGCTTGTACGGGGGCTCTTCTTCACCCCTCCACTTT; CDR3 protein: CASSLYGGSSSPLHF
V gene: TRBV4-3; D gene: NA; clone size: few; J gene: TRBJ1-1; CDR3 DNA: TGCGCCAGCAGCCAAGATCGGGAGTTAAACTCTGAAGCTTTCTTT; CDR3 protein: CASSQDRELNSEAFF
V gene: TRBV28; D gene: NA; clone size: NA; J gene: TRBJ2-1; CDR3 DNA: TGTGCCAGCAGTTTCCGGCAGGGCAATGAGCAGTTCTTC; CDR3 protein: CASSFRQGNEQFF
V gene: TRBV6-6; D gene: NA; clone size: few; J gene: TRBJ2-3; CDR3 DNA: TGTGCCAGCAGTTACAGCACAGTAGGAGATACGCAGTATTTT; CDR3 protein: CASSYSTVGDTQYF
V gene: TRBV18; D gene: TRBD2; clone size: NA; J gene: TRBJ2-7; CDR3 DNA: TGTGCCAGCTCACCCTCGGGACTAGCGGGAGGCATCTCCTACGAGCAGTACTTC; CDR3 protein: CASSPSGLAGGISYEQYF
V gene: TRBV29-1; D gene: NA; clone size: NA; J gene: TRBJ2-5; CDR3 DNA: TGCAGCGCAACGACAGGCGGTTCGTTCTTC; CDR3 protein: CSATTGGSFF
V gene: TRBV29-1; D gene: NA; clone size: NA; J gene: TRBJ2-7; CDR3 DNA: TGCAGCGTTGGAAGCCAGGGGGAGGGTTACGAGCAGTACTTC; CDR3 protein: CSVGSQGEGYEQYF
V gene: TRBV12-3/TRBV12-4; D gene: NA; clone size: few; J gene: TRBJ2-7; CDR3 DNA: TGTGCCAGCAGTTTAGTAGTTTGCGAGCAGTACTTC; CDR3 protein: CASSLVVCEQYF
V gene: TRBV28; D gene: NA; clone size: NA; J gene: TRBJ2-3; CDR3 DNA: TGTGCCAGCAGTTTAGGGTGGGCGGGCAATACAGATACGCAGTATTTT; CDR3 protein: CASSLGWAGNTDTQYF
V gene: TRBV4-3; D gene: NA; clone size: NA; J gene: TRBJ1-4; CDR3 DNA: TGCGCCAGCAGCCAAGATAGCGGGGACGGACTCCCAACTAATGAAAAACTGTTTTTT; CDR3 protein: CASSQDSGDGLPTNEKLFF
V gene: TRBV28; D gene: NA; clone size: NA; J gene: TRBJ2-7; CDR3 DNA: TGTGCCAGCAGGACAGAGAATGTCTACGAGCAGTACTTC; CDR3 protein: CASRTENVYEQYF
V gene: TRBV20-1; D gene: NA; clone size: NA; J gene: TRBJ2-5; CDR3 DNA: TGCAGTGCTAGATTTCTGGGACACGAACAAGAGACCCAGTACTTC; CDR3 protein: CSARFLGHEQETQYF
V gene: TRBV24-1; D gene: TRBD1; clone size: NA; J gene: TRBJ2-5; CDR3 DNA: TGTGCCACCAGTGAGTATAGACAGGGTTCGGAAGAGACCCAGTACTTC; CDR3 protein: CATSEYRQGSEETQYF
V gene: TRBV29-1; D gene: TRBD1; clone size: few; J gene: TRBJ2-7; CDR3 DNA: TGCAGCGTTGTAGTCTCCACGGTGACAGGGGAGCAGTACTTC; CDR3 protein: CSVVVSTVTGEQYF
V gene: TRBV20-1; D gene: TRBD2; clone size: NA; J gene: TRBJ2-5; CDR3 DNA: TGCAGTGCTTCCCTAGCGGGGGCCCGAATCCAAGAGACCCAGTACTTC; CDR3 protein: CSASLAGARIQETQYF
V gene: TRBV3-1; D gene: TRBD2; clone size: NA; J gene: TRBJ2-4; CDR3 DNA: TGTGCCAGCAGCCAGACTAGCGGGGGCTACTCACTAGCCAAAAACATTCAGTACTTC; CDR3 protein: CASSQTSGGYSLAKNIQYF
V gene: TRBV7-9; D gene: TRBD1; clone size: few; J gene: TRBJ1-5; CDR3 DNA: TGTGCCAGCAGCTTGGGGACAGGGATCCAGCCCCAGCATTTT; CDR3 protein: CASSLGTGIQPQHF